The rows below give T cell receptor beta chains drawn from one sample of a study of T cell repertoires in cytomegalovirus infection. Antigens for these TCRs are unknown. MiXCR, applied by TCRdb to the reads, yields one record per CDR3 protein. This table holds 650,000 to 850,000 distinct CDR3 sequences, 29% found once. This specimen was cultured CD8+ T cells from PBMCs, taken from culture after CMV antigen stimulation. These receptors were taken from a human donor in good health (CMV status not recorded). Some clones in this sample may be carry-over from other donors' samples. Each CDR3 is given with its conserved first and last residue. The D gene is left open where the match is weak. Size is stated for part of the rows, as once, few or many counts, or as a class when the clone is expanded.

j_gene | abundance | d_gene | v_gene | CDR3nt | CDR3aa
TRBJ1-6 | . | TRBD1 | TRBV6-5 | TGTGCCAGCAGCCCCGGGACAGCGAGCTCCTATAATTCACCCCTCCACTTT | CASSPGTASSYNSPLHF
TRBJ1-2 | few | . | TRBV24-1 | TGTGCCACGGCCAACCGGCAGGGGCCTTTGTATGGCTACACCTTC | CATANRQGPLYGYTF
TRBJ1-2 | few | . | TRBV27 | TGTGCCAGCAAATGGGGGGGGGATTATGGCTACACCTTC | CASKWGGDYGYTF
TRBJ1-1 | . | . | TRBV6-5 | TGTGCCAGCAGTTACCGTCGGGGGTCTGAAGCTTTCTTT | CASSYRRGSEAFF
TRBJ2-3 | . | TRBD2 | TRBV7-9 | TGTGCCAGCAGCTTAGACTCGACTAGCGGGGGCTCAGATACGCAGTATTTT | CASSLDSTSGGSDTQYF
TRBJ2-1 | few | . | TRBV12-3/TRBV12-4 | TGTGCCAGCAGTTTAGCGTACCGGGACAATGAGCAGTTCTTC | CASSLAYRDNEQFF
TRBJ2-2 | . | TRBD2 | TRBV11-2 | TGTGCCAGCAGCTTAGTTGGGACTGGAGGGAGGGACGGGGAGCTGTTTTTT | CASSLVGTGGRDGELFF
TRBJ1-2 | . | . | TRBV12-3/TRBV12-4 | TGTGCCAGCAGTTTGGGCCCCTCAGGGGAGCCCTATGGCTACACCTTC | CASSLGPSGEPYGYTF
TRBJ1-2 | . | . | TRBV10-2 | TGCGCCAGCAGTGGAGGGAGCCCCTACTATGGCTACACCTTC | CASSGGSPYYGYTF
TRBJ1-2 | few | . | TRBV12-3/TRBV12-4 | TGTGCCAGCAGATCCCCCGGGACATCGGCTAGCTATGGCTACACCTTC | CASRSPGTSASYGYTF
TRBJ2-3 | . | . | TRBV19 | TGTGCCAGTAGTATAGGCGGGGGCGGCGCAGATACGCAGTATTTT | CASSIGGGGADTQYF
TRBJ2-3 | few | TRBD1 | TRBV7-6 | TGTGCCAGCAAAGGGGGCGGCACAGATACGCAGTATTTT | CASKGGGTDTQYF
TRBJ2-1 | . | . | TRBV6-5 | TGTGCCAGCGGGGAAATAGACAATGAGCAGTTCTTC | CASGEIDNEQFF
TRBJ2-1 | many | . | TRBV7-9 | TGTGCCAGCAGCTTAGGACTGGGCTCCTACAATGAGCAGTTCTTC | CASSLGLGSYNEQFF
TRBJ2-3 | few | TRBD1 | TRBV4-2 | TGTGCCAGCAGCCATCCGTGGACAGGGGGCAAGAACGAACGGACAGATACGCAGTATTTT | CASSHPWTGGKNERTDTQYF
TRBJ2-1 | few | TRBD2 | TRBV12-3/TRBV12-4 | TGTGCCAGCAAAAGCGGGGGGCCCACCTACAATGAGCAGTTCTTC | CASKSGGPTYNEQFF
TRBJ1-1 | . | . | TRBV5-4 | TGTGCCAGCAGCTTTATTGGAGCTTTGAACACTGAAGCTTTCTTT | CASSFIGALNTEAFF
TRBJ2-5 | . | TRBD2 | TRBV12-3/TRBV12-4 | TGTGCCAGCAGAGCCGGGACTAGCGTTCAAGAGACCCAGTACTTC | CASRAGTSVQETQYF
TRBJ1-1 | . | . | TRBV12-3/TRBV12-4 | TGTGCCAGCAGTCGACTGGGGGGGCCTATGAACACTGAAGCTTTCTTT | CASSRLGGPMNTEAFF
TRBJ1-5 | few | . | TRBV20-1 | TGCAGTGCTAGCTGGAGAAGCAATCAGCCCCAGCATTTT | CSASWRSNQPQHF
TRBJ1-5 | . | TRBD1 | TRBV7-6 | TGTGCCAGCAGCGCTGGGACAGGGAATAGCAATCAGCCCCAGCATTTT | CASSAGTGNSNQPQHF
TRBJ2-2 | few | . | TRBV4-1 | TGCGCCAGCAGTCACCAGCAGGACACCGGGGAGCTGTTTTTT | CASSHQQDTGELFF
TRBJ1-2 | few | TRBD1 | TRBV25-1 | TGTGCCAGCATCCCGACAGGGACAGACTATGGCTACACCTTC | CASIPTGTDYGYTF
TRBJ1-6 | many | . | TRBV7-9 | TGTGCCAGCAGTACCCCGGGAACTAATTCACCCCTCCACTTT | CASSTPGTNSPLHF
TRBJ2-2 | . | . | TRBV12-3/TRBV12-4 | TGTGCCAGCAGTTTTTTATTGCGGAACACGAACACCGGGGAGCTGTTTTTT | CASSFLLRNTNTGELFF
TRBJ2-1 | few | TRBD2 | TRBV7-8 | TGTGCCAGCAGCTCCATTCGACTAGCCCATCCCCCGTTCTTC | CASSSIRLAHPPFF
TRBJ2-1 | . | TRBD2 | TRBV27 | TGTGCCAGCAGTTTAAGGGCGCTAGCGGAGATCCCCGTCACGTACAATGAGCAGTTCTTC | CASSLRALAEIPVTYNEQFF
TRBJ1-3 | . | . | TRBV6-6 | TGTGCCAGCACCTTGACCGACAGAGCTTCTGGAAACACCATATATTTT | CASTLTDRASGNTIYF
TRBJ1-2 | many | . | TRBV12-3/TRBV12-4 | TGTGCCACTCCCGCTGGTGGCTACACCTTC | CATPAGGYTF
TRBJ1-4 | . | . | TRBV27 | TGTGCCAGCAGTGCGGACGGTTCGCGACTGTTTTTT | CASSADGSRLFF
TRBJ2-1 | . | . | TRBV19 | TGTGCCAGTACCGATGTGGGAAACAATGAGCAGTTCTTC | CASTDVGNNEQFF
TRBJ1-1 | . | . | TRBV27 | TGTGCCAGCAGTGCACCATACAGGGATCCCACTGAAGCTTTCTTT | CASSAPYRDPTEAFF
TRBJ1-1 | few | . | TRBV6-4 | TGTGCCAGCAGTTCCGGACCCAGAGGGGCTGAAGCTTTCTTT | CASSSGPRGAEAFF
TRBJ2-3 | . | TRBD1 | TRBV6-5 | TGTGCCAGCAGTTACTACGGACAGGGTGGGACAGATACGCAGTATTTT | CASSYYGQGGTDTQYF
TRBJ2-7 | . | TRBD1 | TRBV15 | TGTGCCACCGAGGGACAGGGGGCCTACGAGCAGTACTTC | CATEGQGAYEQYF
TRBJ2-1 | many | . | TRBV7-2 | TGTGCCAGCAGCTTCAGTGATTTCTCCTACAATGAGCAGTTCTTC | CASSFSDFSYNEQFF
TRBJ2-3 | . | TRBD2 | TRBV7-6 | TGTGCCAGCAGCTTAGCGGAGGGTAGCGGGGAGAGCACAGATACGCAGTATTTT | CASSLAEGSGESTDTQYF
TRBJ1-1 | . | . | TRBV10-2 | TGCGCCAGCACCACAGGATCCAGGGGATTGAACACTGAAGCTTTCTTT | CASTTGSRGLNTEAFF
TRBJ1-2 | few | . | TRBV24-1 | TGTGCCACTATGGGGAGCCTCCAGGGCTACACCTTC | CATMGSLQGYTF
TRBJ1-1 | few | . | TRBV2 | TGTGCAACCCTCCTACGAAACACTGAAGCTTTCTTT | CATLLRNTEAFF
TRBJ2-3 | many | . | TRBV7-2 | TGTGCCAGCAGCCTACTCGGACCAGGGACAGATACGCAGTATTTT | CASSLLGPGTDTQYF
TRBJ1-1 | many | TRBD1 | TRBV7-6 | TGTGCCAGCAGCCAGGGGGGCAGTATGAACACTGAAGCTTTCTTT | CASSQGGSMNTEAFF
TRBJ2-3 | few | . | TRBV5-4 | TGTGCCAGCAGCCGTCTTACTAGCTCGGCAGATACGCAGTATTTT | CASSRLTSSADTQYF
TRBJ1-4 | . | . | TRBV27 | TGTGCCAGCAGTTTAGGGGGTAATGAAAAACTGTTTTTT | CASSLGGNEKLFF
TRBJ1-6 | . | . | TRBV14 | TGTGCCAGCAGCCAAAACCGACAGAACTATAATTCACCCCTCCACTTT | CASSQNRQNYNSPLHF
TRBJ2-1 | few | . | TRBV6-1 | TGTGCCAGCAGTCGACTAGGGTACAATGAGCAGTTCTTC | CASSRLGYNEQFF
TRBJ1-1 | . | . | TRBV6-5 | TGTGCCAGCAGTCAGAGGGGAATGAACACTGAAGCTTTCTTT | CASSQRGMNTEAFF
TRBJ2-1 | few | . | TRBV2 | TGTGCCAGCAGGCCAAGCGGGTCCTTC | CASRPSGSF
TRBJ2-1 | many | TRBD2 | TRBV7-3 | TGTGCCAGCAGCTTAACTACTGGACTAGCGGGGAAGAAACGAGTCAATGAGCAGTTCTTC | CASSLTTGLAGKKRVNEQFF
TRBJ2-1 | few | . | TRBV19 | TGTGCCAGTATAGCAGGAACCTACAATGAGCAGTTCTTC | CASIAGTYNEQFF
TRBJ2-5 | . | . | TRBV4-2 | TGTGCCACCAGGGTACAGGGTCAAGAGACCCAGTACTTC | CATRVQGQETQYF
TRBJ1-2 | few | TRBD1 | TRBV6-5 | TGTGCCAGCAGTTACGTACCAGGGGGCAACTACACCTTC | CASSYVPGGNYTF
TRBJ2-2 | . | . | TRBV6-2/TRBV6-3 | TGTGCCAGCAAACCACTGCGGGGGGAGCTGTTTTTT | CASKPLRGELFF
TRBJ1-2 | few | TRBD1 | TRBV27 | TGTGCCGCATGGGACAGGGTCGGCTACACCTTC | CAAWDRVGYTF
TRBJ2-3 | . | TRBD2 | TRBV9 | TGTGCCAGCAGCGTCAGGACTAGCGGGAGCACAGATACGCAGTATTTT | CASSVRTSGSTDTQYF
TRBJ2-5 | many | . | TRBV6-1 | TGTGCCAGCACCCAAGAAGGACATATCGACCAGTACTTC | CASTQEGHIDQYF
TRBJ1-5 | . | . | TRBV5-5 | TGTGCCAGCAGCTATACAGGGCGTAGCAATCAGCCCCAGCATTTT | CASSYTGRSNQPQHF
TRBJ2-6 | . | . | TRBV6-1 | TGTGCCAGCGTCCAACGGCCGACAGGGGCCAACGTCCTGACTTTC | CASVQRPTGANVLTF
TRBJ1-5 | few | . | TRBV7-6 | TGTGCCAGCAGCTTATTAGGGGGGGGGGCTCAGCCCCAGCATTTT | CASSLLGGGAQPQHF
TRBJ1-2 | few | . | TRBV19 | TGTGCCAGTTTTTTGGCCTTCTATGGCTACACCTTC | CASFLAFYGYTF